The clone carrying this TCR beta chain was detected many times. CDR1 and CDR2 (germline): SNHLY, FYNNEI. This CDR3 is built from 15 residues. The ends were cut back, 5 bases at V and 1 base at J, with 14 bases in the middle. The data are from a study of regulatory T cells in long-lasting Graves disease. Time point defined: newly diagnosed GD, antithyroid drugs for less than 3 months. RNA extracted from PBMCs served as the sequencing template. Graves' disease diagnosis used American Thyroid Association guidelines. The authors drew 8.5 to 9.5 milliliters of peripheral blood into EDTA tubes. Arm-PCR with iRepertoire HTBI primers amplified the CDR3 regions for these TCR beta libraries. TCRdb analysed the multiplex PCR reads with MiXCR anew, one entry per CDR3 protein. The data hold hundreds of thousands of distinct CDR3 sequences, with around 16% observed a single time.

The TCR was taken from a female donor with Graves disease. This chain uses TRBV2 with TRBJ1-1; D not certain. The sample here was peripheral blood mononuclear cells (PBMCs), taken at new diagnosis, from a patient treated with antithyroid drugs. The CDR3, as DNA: TGTGCCAGCAGTATCCGTCGGTCCACGAACACTGAAGCTTTCTTT. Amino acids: CASSIRRSTNTEAFF. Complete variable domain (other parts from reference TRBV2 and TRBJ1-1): EPEVTQTPSHQVTQMGQEVILRCVPISNHLYFYWYRQILGQKVEFLVSFYNNEISEKSEIFDDQFSVERPDGSNFTLKIRSTKLEDSAMYFCASSIRRSTNTEAFFGQGTRLTVV.